Listed below are T cell receptor beta chains from one sample, sequenced in a study of neoadjuvant anti-PD-1 for oral cavity cancer. TCRdb keeps only in-frame clones here, not all; method: immunoSEQ multiplex PCR. The sample shows some 71,000 clones, approximately 82% of them seen only once. Specimen: PBMCs, collected before nivolumab (anti-PD-1) treatment. These receptors were taken from a person aged 35-80 years with oral cavity squamous cell carcinoma. Each CDR3 is given with its conserved first and last residue. The D gene is left open where the match is weak. A row's size may be missing; if present it is once, few, many or a size class.

size: NA
V: TRBV9
J: TRBJ1-4
D: TRBD1
DNA: TGTGCCAGCAGCGTAAACAGGGGTACTAATGAAAAACTGTTTTTT
CDR3: CASSVNRGTNEKLFF

size: NA
V: TRBV9
J: TRBJ1-2
D: TRBD1
DNA: TGTGCCAGCAGCGGCACCGGGACAGGGGTTTGGGGCTACACCTTC
CDR3: CASSGTGTGVWGYTF

size: NA
V: TRBV6-5
J: TRBJ1-2
D: NA
DNA: TGTGCCAGCAGCCCAGGAGACTCTAACTATGGCTACACCTTC
CDR3: CASSPGDSNYGYTF

size: NA
V: TRBV4-1
J: TRBJ1-2
D: TRBD1
DNA: TGCGCCAGCAGCCAAGAGAGGACAGGGGGCTGGGGCTACACCTTC
CDR3: CASSQERTGGWGYTF

size: NA
V: TRBV2
J: TRBJ1-5
D: TRBD1
DNA: TGTGCCAGCAGTCCCGGGACAGGGAAGCAGCCCCAGCATTTT
CDR3: CASSPGTGKQPQHF

size: NA
V: TRBV4-1
J: TRBJ1-1
D: NA
DNA: TGCGCCAGCAGCGGAAGGTCCAGGGCGGGCACTGAAGCTTTCTTT
CDR3: CASSGRSRAGTEAFF

size: NA
V: TRBV2
J: TRBJ2-2
D: TRBD1
DNA: TGTGCCAGCAGTATACAGGGGAATAAGAACACCGGGGAGCTGTTTTTT
CDR3: CASSIQGNKNTGELFF

size: NA
V: TRBV19
J: TRBJ1-5
D: TRBD1
DNA: TGTGCCAGTAGTATAAGGGGCAGGGGGAGTCAGCCCCAGCATTTT
CDR3: CASSIRGRGSQPQHF

size: NA
V: TRBV5-8
J: TRBJ2-5
D: NA
DNA: TGTGCCAACCCGCTGACAGCCTACAGAGAGACCCAGTACTTC
CDR3: CANPLTAYRETQYF

size: NA
V: TRBV10-3
J: TRBJ2-6
D: NA
DNA: TGTGCCGCCCGGGGAAACAACTCTGGGGCCAACGTCCTGACTTTC
CDR3: CAARGNNSGANVLTF

size: NA
V: TRBV2
J: TRBJ2-5
D: NA
DNA: TGTGCCAGCAGTGAACTATGGCAAGAGACCCAGTACTTC
CDR3: CASSELWQETQYF

size: NA
V: TRBV2
J: TRBJ2-1
D: NA
DNA: TGTGCCAGCAGTGGGTGGAATGAGCAGTTCTTC
CDR3: CASSGWNEQFF

size: NA
V: TRBV15
J: TRBJ2-6
D: NA
DNA: TGTGCCACCAGCAGAGATACTCCCGCCTCTGGGGCCAACGTCCTGACTTTC
CDR3: CATSRDTPASGANVLTF

size: NA
V: TRBV9
J: TRBJ1-4
D: NA
DNA: TGTGCCAGCAGCGAAGGGACGGGAACAACTAATGAAAAACTGTTTTTT
CDR3: CASSEGTGTTNEKLFF

size: NA
V: TRBV4-2
J: TRBJ2-1
D: NA
DNA: TGTGCCAGCAGCCAAGTTGGCGGGATCTCCTACAATGAGCAGTTCTTC
CDR3: CASSQVGGISYNEQFF

size: NA
V: TRBV7-2
J: TRBJ2-1
D: TRBD2
DNA: TGTGCCAGCAGAGGCGGGGGAAGGTACAATGAGCAGTTCTTC
CDR3: CASRGGGRYNEQFF

size: NA
V: TRBV4-1
J: TRBJ1-1
D: NA
DNA: TGCGCCAGCAGCCAAGCTCTCCCCGCTGAAGCTTTCTTT
CDR3: CASSQALPAEAFF

size: few
V: TRBV6-5
J: TRBJ1-5
D: TRBD1
DNA: TGTGCCAGCAGACTGACAGGGTCAAATCAGCCCCAGCATTTT
CDR3: CASRLTGSNQPQHF

size: NA
V: TRBV7-9
J: TRBJ2-3
D: NA
DNA: TGTGCCAGCAGCCCTAGCAGAGAAGATACGCAGTATTTT
CDR3: CASSPSREDTQYF

size: NA
V: TRBV5-4
J: TRBJ2-3
D: NA
DNA: TGTGCCAGCAACCTATGGGGTACTAGCACAGATACGCAGTATTTT
CDR3: CASNLWGTSTDTQYF

size: NA
V: TRBV2
J: TRBJ1-2
D: NA
DNA: TGTGCCAGCAGTGTTGGTCCCTATGGCTACACCTTC
CDR3: CASSVGPYGYTF

size: NA
V: TRBV10-3
J: TRBJ1-1
D: NA
DNA: TGTGCCACCATGACAGGGAACACTGAAGCTTTCTTT
CDR3: CATMTGNTEAFF

size: NA
V: TRBV7-9
J: TRBJ2-1
D: TRBD2
DNA: TGTGCCAGCAGCCAAGGACTAGCGGGAATGGTAAATGAGCAGTTCTTC
CDR3: CASSQGLAGMVNEQFF

size: NA
V: TRBV30
J: TRBJ1-1
D: NA
DNA: TGTGCCTCGCCTCCGTTGAGGGGTACTGAAGCTTTCTTT
CDR3: CASPPLRGTEAFF

size: once
V: TRBV10-3
J: TRBJ1-1
D: NA
DNA: TGTGCCATCAGTTCAAACACTGAAGCTTTCTTT
CDR3: CAISSNTEAFF

size: NA
V: TRBV6-5
J: TRBJ1-2
D: NA
DNA: TGTGCCAGCAGTTATCGTGGCCAAGCTCGAAACGGCTACACCTTC
CDR3: CASSYRGQARNGYTF

size: once
V: TRBV9
J: TRBJ1-2
D: TRBD1
DNA: TGTGCCAGCAGGGACAGGCGGGATGGCTACACCTTC
CDR3: CASRDRRDGYTF

size: NA
V: TRBV6-1
J: TRBJ2-7
D: NA
DNA: TGTGCCAGCAGAGGGAGAACTAGCTCCTACGAGCAGTACTTC
CDR3: CASRGRTSSYEQYF